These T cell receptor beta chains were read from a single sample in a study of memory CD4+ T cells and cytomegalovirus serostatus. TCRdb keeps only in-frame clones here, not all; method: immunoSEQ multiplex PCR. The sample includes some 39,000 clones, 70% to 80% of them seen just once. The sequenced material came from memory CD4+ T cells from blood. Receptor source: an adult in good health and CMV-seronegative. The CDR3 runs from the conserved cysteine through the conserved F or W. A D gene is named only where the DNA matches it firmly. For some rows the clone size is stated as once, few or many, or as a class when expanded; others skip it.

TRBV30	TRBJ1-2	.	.	TGTGCCTGGCAGACCGGGACCGTAAGCGGCTACACCTTC	CAWQTGTVSGYTF
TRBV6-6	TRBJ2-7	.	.	TGTGCCAGCAGTTACTCGTTCCAGGGTACCTACGAGCAGTACTTC	CASSYSFQGTYEQYF
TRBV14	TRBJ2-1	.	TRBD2	TGTGCCAGCAGCCAAGAAGTAGTGTGGCTCGGGGGGGATGAGCAGTTCTTC	CASSQEVVWLGGDEQFF
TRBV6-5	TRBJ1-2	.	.	TGTGCCAGCAGCCCGAATAGCGACTATGGCTACACCTTC	CASSPNSDYGYTF
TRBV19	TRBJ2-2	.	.	TGTGCCAGTAATCGGGGGCGAATAGCCGGGGAGCTGTTTTTT	CASNRGRIAGELFF
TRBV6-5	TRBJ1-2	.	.	TGTGCCAGCAGTTACGCCGTCGTCGGGAACTATGGCTACACCTTC	CASSYAVVGNYGYTF
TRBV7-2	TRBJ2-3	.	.	TGTGCCAGCAGCTCGTCCCCGGATACGCAGTATTTT	CASSSSPDTQYF
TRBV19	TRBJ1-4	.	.	TGTGCCAGTAGTATTGGGGCCATGGCGGGGGAAAAACTGTTTTTT	CASSIGAMAGEKLFF
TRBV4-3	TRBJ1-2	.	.	TGCGCCAGCAGCCAAGTTGGCCGACGGGCGTTAGGCTACACCTTC	CASSQVGRRALGYTF
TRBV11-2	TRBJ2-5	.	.	TGTGCCAGCAGTCCAGGTCGAGGGTTCGGGACCCAGTACTTC	CASSPGRGFGTQYF
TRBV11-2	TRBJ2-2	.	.	TGTGCCAGCAAGGGCGGGGGCTTTCTTGCCGGGGAGCTGTTTTTT	CASKGGGFLAGELFF
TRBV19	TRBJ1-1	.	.	TGTGCCAGTGGTGGCCTGAACACTGAAGCTTTCTTT	CASGGLNTEAFF
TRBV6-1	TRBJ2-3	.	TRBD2	TGTGCCAGCACCCCTAGCGGGGGGGCAAATACGCAGTATTTT	CASTPSGGANTQYF
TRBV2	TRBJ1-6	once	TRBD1	TGTGCCAGCACCCGGGACAGGGAATTCTATAATTCACCCCTCCACTTT	CASTRDREFYNSPLHF
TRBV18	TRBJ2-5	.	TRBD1	TGTGCCAGCTCACCGCAGGGGGCGGGAGAGACCCAGTACTTC	CASSPQGAGETQYF
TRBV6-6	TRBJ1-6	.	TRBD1	TGTGCCACCGGGACAGGGGATTCACCCCTCCACTTT	CATGTGDSPLHF
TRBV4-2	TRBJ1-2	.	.	TGTGCCAGCAGCCAAGCCGACGGCTACACCTTC	CASSQADGYTF
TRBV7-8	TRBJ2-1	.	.	TGTGCCAGCAGCTTAGTCGAGACTGCAGGTGAGCAGTTCTTC	CASSLVETAGEQFF
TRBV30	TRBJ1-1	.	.	TGTGCCTGGAGTCCGGGCCCCCGTGAAGCTTTCTTT	CAWSPGPREAFF
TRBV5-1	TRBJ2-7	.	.	TGCGCCAGCAGCTTAATACAGGGGACTACTAGTTCACCCTACGAGCAGTACTTC	CASSLIQGTTSSPYEQYF
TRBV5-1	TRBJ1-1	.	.	TGCGCCAGCAGCTCGGACGGGGGGGCAGAAGCTTTCTTT	CASSSDGGAEAFF
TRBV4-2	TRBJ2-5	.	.	TGTGCCAGCAGCCAAGTGGATAGGGAAGAGACCCAGTACTTC	CASSQVDREETQYF
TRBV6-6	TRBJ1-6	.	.	TGTGCCAGCAGTGTTGGTGATTCACCCCTCCACTTT	CASSVGDSPLHF
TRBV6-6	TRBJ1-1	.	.	TGTGCCAGCACCCTGGGAGTCGAAGCTTTCTTT	CASTLGVEAFF
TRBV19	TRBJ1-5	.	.	TGTGCCAGTAGCCTACAGGACAGCAATCAGCCCCAGCATTTT	CASSLQDSNQPQHF
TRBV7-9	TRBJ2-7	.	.	TGTGCCAGCAGCCCTACCAGGTGGAGTTACGAGCAGTACTTC	CASSPTRWSYEQYF
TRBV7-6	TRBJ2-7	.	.	TGTGCCAGCAGCTCCCTCGGGGCAGGAGGCTACGAGCAGTACTTC	CASSSLGAGGYEQYF
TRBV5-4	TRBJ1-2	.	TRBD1	TGTGCCAGCAGCAGGACGGACAGGGGACGCGGCTACACCTTC	CASSRTDRGRGYTF
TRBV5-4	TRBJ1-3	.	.	TGTGCCAGCAGCTTGGGCGGGACGGCACACTCTGGAAACACCATATATTTT	CASSLGGTAHSGNTIYF
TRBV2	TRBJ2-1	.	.	TGTGCCAGCAGTAAGGCACAGTCCGGGTCCTACAATGAGCAGTTCTTC	CASSKAQSGSYNEQFF
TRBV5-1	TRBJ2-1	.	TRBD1	TGCGCCAGCAGCCTTGGGTCCGGGACAGGGGAGTTCTTC	CASSLGSGTGEFF
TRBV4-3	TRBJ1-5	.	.	TGCGCCAGCAGCCAAGATCCAGGGTGGGGTGGCAATCAGCCCCAGCATTTT	CASSQDPGWGGNQPQHF
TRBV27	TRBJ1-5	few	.	TGTGCCAGCAGTACCCGCCGGGGTGGTCAGCCCCAGCATTTT	CASSTRRGGQPQHF
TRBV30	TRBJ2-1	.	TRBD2	TGTGCCTGGAGTAGGAAGCGGGGCTACAATGAGCAGTTCTTC	CAWSRKRGYNEQFF
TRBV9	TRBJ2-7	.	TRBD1	TGTGCCAGCAGCGTACTAGGACAGGGGGCTTACGAGCAGTACTTC	CASSVLGQGAYEQYF
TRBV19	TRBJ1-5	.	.	TGTGCCAGTAGGGGGGATGGGAATGATCAGCCCCAGCATTTT	CASRGDGNDQPQHF
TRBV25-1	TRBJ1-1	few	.	TGTGCCAGCAGTGAATGGGGGGGAACTGAAGCTTTCTTT	CASSEWGGTEAFF
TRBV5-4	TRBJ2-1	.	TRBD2	TGTGCCAGCAGCTCGAGAAGCGGGGGCCGCTACAATGAGCAGTTCTTC	CASSSRSGGRYNEQFF
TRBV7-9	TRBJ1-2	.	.	TGTGCCAGCAGACGCGGGGGCCAACCAGAATATGGCTACACCTTC	CASRRGGQPEYGYTF
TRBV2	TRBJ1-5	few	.	TGTGCCAGCAGTAACAACGTCAATCAGCCCCAGCATTTT	CASSNNVNQPQHF
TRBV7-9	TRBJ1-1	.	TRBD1	TGTGCCAGCAGCCCCAGACAGGGAGGGAACACTGAAGCTTTCTTT	CASSPRQGGNTEAFF
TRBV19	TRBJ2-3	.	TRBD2	TGTGCCAGTATCGACGGAGCGGGGTCAGATACGCAGTATTTT	CASIDGAGSDTQYF